One TCR beta chain is described in this entry. Its target is not known. The sample is drawn from a study of graft-versus-host responses after intestinal transplantation. The table came from immunoSEQ multiplex PCR; TCRdb's copy has only in-frame clones and leaves some out. The table has around 69,000 clones, 90% seen once. The receptor comes from a human donor who was the organ donor for an intestinal transplant. The sample was unstimulated CD8+ T cells sorted from spleen or lymph node cells, taken before transplant.

The CDR3 region is CASSLTGTGGRETQYF. CDR3 sequence (DNA): TGCGCCAGCAGCTTAACCGGGACAGGGGGCCGGGAGACCCAGTACTTC. The genes are TRBV5-1 and TRBJ2-5, with 12 positions matching TRBD1. The CDR3 consists of 16 residues. Germline V CDR1 and CDR2: SGHRS, YFSETQ. The V and J ends lost 2 bases and 5 bases, in that order; junction bases with no gene match: 7.